This passage covers 19 T cell receptor beta chains from one sample sequenced in a study of T-cell memory formation after mild COVID-19. One entry per CDR3 protein results from TCRdb running MiXCR on the 5' RACE reads. The sample contains some 450,000 distinct CDR3 sequences, 15% to 20% of which appear only once. Sequencing used PBMCs or a T cell subset sorted from them (not recorded which). These receptors were taken from an adult woman who had mild COVID-19 (a few samples of this study predate the infection). Cell type and time point are not known.

The rearrangement links TRBV10-3 to TRBJ2-3; 7 nucleotides match TRBD2. The ends lost 6 bases at V and 4 bases at J; junction bases unmatched: 7. The germline V gene has CDR1 ENHRY and CDR2 SYGVKD. The CDR3 has 14 residues. The DNA for the CDR3 is TGTGCCATCAGCCGAGGGGACTACTCAGATACGCAGTATTTT. Translated: CAISRGDYSDTQYF.

This clonotype appeared a few times. CDR3 protein: CASSVPRTGSYEQYF. Written as DNA, the CDR3 is TGTGCCAGCAGCGTTCCAAGGACAGGGTCCTACGAGCAGTACTTC. The rearrangement uses TRBV7-2 and TRBJ2-7; 8 bases align to TRBD1. The J segment lost 1 base and the V segment lost 5 bases, leaving 7 bases of the junction unmatched. The CDR3 sequence is 15 residues long. Per germline, CDR1 SGHTA and CDR2 FQGNSA.

In its sample, this clonotype was seen a few times. The rearrangement uses TRBV7-2 and TRBJ1-2; D unclear. This CDR3 spans 13 amino acids. Germline CDR1 SGHTA, CDR2 FQGNSA. V was clipped by 0 bases and J by 8 bases, with 10 bases between them. Here the CDR3 DNA reads TGTGCCAGCAGCTTAGCGCTACCCTGGGGCTACACCTTC. This translates into CASSLALPWGYTF.

This chain links TRBV7-9 with TRBJ2-7, with TRBD2 identical over 7 bases. Looked up from germline, CDR1 is SEHNR and CDR2 is FQNEAQ (reference sequence). CDR3 length: 13 amino acids. J gave up 3 bases and V 5 bases, and 4 bases lay outside the gene matches. The CDR3 coding sequence is TGTGCCAGCAGCAGCGGGATTTTCTACGAGCAGTACTTC. Encoded protein: CASSSGIFYEQYF.

The CDR3 loop reads CASSQRRTSGMGEQFF. The CDR3 DNA reads TGTGCCAGCAGCCAAAGAAGGACTAGCGGGATGGGTGAGCAGTTCTTC. The rearrangement joins TRBV3-1 to TRBJ2-1, with 12 bases lining up with TRBD2. The CDR3 is 16 residues long. Germline lookup yields CDR1 LGHDT and CDR2 YNNKEL (reference sequence). V lost 2 bases to trimming and J lost 9 bases; unmatched junction nucleotides: 8.

This clonotype was found a few times. The V gene is TRBV12-3 or TRBV12-4, the J gene TRBJ2-7, with D possibly TRBD1 on 5 matching bases. The V gene lost 4 bases and the J gene lost 2 bases, with 12 bases spanning the gap. This CDR3 has 14 residues. The CDR3: CASSSDRNPYEQYF. CDR3 sequence (DNA): TGTGCCAGCAGTTCCGACAGAAACCCCTACGAGCAGTACTTC.

In its sample, this clonotype was seen a few times. The chain employs TRBV24-1 and TRBJ2-1; 9 bases map to TRBD1. This CDR3 spans 16 amino acids. Germline V lookup: CDR1 KGHDR, CDR2 SFDVKD. The junction had 11 bases not matched to a gene; V was cut back by 6 bases and J by 6 bases. For the CDR3, the DNA is TGTGCCACCAGTCCGACCGGGACAGGGTTTAGCAATGAGCAGTTCTTC. It is translated as CATSPTGTGFSNEQFF.

The chain joins TRBV25-1 to TRBJ1-1, with D tentatively TRBD1 (6 bases). Trimming pared 1 base from V and 1 base from J, leaving 10 bases between. Germline V lookup: CDR1 MGHDK, CDR2 SYGVNS. This CDR3 spans 15 amino acids. The CDR3 region has the DNA TGTGCCAGCAGTGAATTAGGGGGGGCGAACACTGAAGCTTTCTTT. Residues: CASSELGGANTEAFF.

The V and J genes are TRBV2 and TRBJ1-1; D is perhaps TRBD1 (6 bases). This CDR3 contains 16 residues. V lost 5 bases to trimming and J lost 6 bases, with 22 bases between them. Germline assignment: CDR1 SNHLY and CDR2 FYNNEI. In DNA, the CDR3 is TGTGCCAGCAGTCTGGGCCTCCTTGGCAGGGGTCCTGAAGCTTTCTTT. It specifies CASSLGLLGRGPEAFF.

This clonotype was recorded at least ten times. The rearrangement uses TRBV27 and TRBJ2-7, with a possible D match to TRBD1 (6 bases). The CDR3 is 16 residues long. Germline V gene sequence: CDR1 MNHEY, CDR2 SMNVEV (reference sequence). Trimming shortened V by 6 bases and J by 0 bases, and 18 bases separated the two germline ends. The chain's CDR3 is CASSPTPDRTSYEQYF. CDR3 nucleotide sequence: TGTGCCAGCAGCCCGACCCCGGACAGAACCTCCTACGAGCAGTACTTC.

This clonotype appeared a few times. The chain carries TRBV20-1 and TRBJ1-1, with D tentatively TRBD1 (5 bases). The V gene lost 0 bases and the J gene lost 4 bases, with 12 bases spanning the gap. This CDR3 spans 14 amino acids. Germline V gives CDR1 DFQATT, CDR2 SNEGSKA (reference sequence). The CDR3 here is CSARDQGTFTEAFF. In DNA, the CDR3 is TGCAGTGCTAGAGATCAGGGCACCTTCACTGAAGCTTTCTTT.

The rearrangement joins TRBV5-1 to TRBJ2-1; 16 bases line up with TRBD2. The CDR3 is 19 residues long. Germline CDR1 SGHRS, CDR2 YFSETQ. V trimming: 7 bases; J trimming: 11 bases; junction bases outside the gene matches: 21. The CDR3 is CASQPRTGGPGLAGGKQFF. The DNA of the CDR3 is TGCGCCAGCCAACCGAGGACAGGGGGGCCGGGACTAGCGGGAGGGAAGCAGTTCTTC.

This sequence joins TRBV7-3 and TRBJ1-1; 11 positions agree with TRBD1. Trimming removed 4 bases from V and 0 bases from J; junction bases left unmatched: 7. Germline loops: CDR1 SGHTA, CDR2 FQGTGA. The CDR3 has 17 residues. The CDR3 spells CASSWGGQGEMNTEAFF. CDR3 in DNA: TGTGCCAGCAGCTGGGGGGGACAGGGGGAAATGAACACTGAAGCTTTCTTT.

To note about this clonotype: The junction departs from the called germline gene at one end, perhaps through a read error. The J gene is TRBJ2-3, the V gene TRBV4-2, with TRBD2 matching over 9 bases. The germline V gene encodes CDR1 LGHNA and CDR2 YNFKEQ. The CDR3 totals 16 residues. This CDR3 is CASSRSGTSRTDTKYF. The CDR3 bases are TGTGCCAGCAGCCGCTCAGGGACTAGCCGCACAGATACGAAGTATTTT.

A few counts support this clonotype. The CDR3 nucleotides are TGTGCCAGCATGAGACTAGCGGGGGTTAACAATGAGCAGTTCTTC. Its protein is CASMRLAGVNNEQFF. The V gene is TRBV6-1, the J gene TRBJ2-1, with 12 bases that match TRBD2. CDR1 MNHNS and CDR2 SASEGT come from the germline V gene. Unmatched junction bases numbered 6, after V lost 7 bases and J lost 5 bases. This CDR3 has 15 residues.

V and J are TRBV7-9 and TRBJ2-7; 7 bases agree with TRBD1. The CDR3 consists of 14 residues. Germline CDR1 is SEHNR and CDR2 is FQNEAQ (reference sequence). The junction had 7 bases not matched to a gene; V was cut back by 5 bases and J by 3 bases. The CDR3 bases are TGTGCCAGCAGCCCGACCGACAGGGACTACGAGCAGTACTTC. This sequence encodes CASSPTDRDYEQYF.

This clonotype turned up a few times. The chain couples TRBV6-5 to TRBJ2-7; D is perhaps TRBD1 (5 bases). The CDR3 has 15 residues. V was trimmed by 2 bases and J by 2 bases, leaving 13 bases between them. Germline V gene lookup returns CDR1 MNHEY and CDR2 SVGAGI. CDR3 loop: CASSYDRQTAYEQYF. As DNA, the CDR3 is TGTGCCAGCAGTTACGATAGACAGACAGCCTACGAGCAGTACTTC.

A few counts support this clonotype. The V gene is TRBV24-1, the J gene TRBJ2-1, with TRBD2 matching 12 bases. Germline CDR1 is KGHDR and CDR2 is SFDVKD. With V trimmed by 3 bases and J by 4 bases, 3 bases remained unmatched. The CDR3 has 16 residues. CDR3 loop: CATSDASGRAYNEQFF. In DNA, the CDR3 is TGTGCCACCAGTGATGCTAGCGGGAGGGCTTACAATGAGCAGTTCTTC.

This clonotype was picked up a small number of times. The CDR3 is CATSSTLAGAHQTSTDTQYF. As DNA, the CDR3 is TGTGCCACCAGCTCTACACTAGCGGGGGCCCATCAAACTAGCACAGATACGCAGTATTTT. The chain carries TRBV15 and TRBJ2-3; 11 bases match TRBD2. Unmatched junction bases numbered 16, after V lost 5 bases and J lost 0 bases. Germline CDR1 is LNHNV and CDR2 is YYDKDF (reference sequence). This CDR3 region has 20 residues.